These T cell receptor beta chains were read from a single sample in a study of cytomegalovirus exposure and HLA in healthy donors. Repertoires were generated with immunoSEQ multiplex PCR, while TCRdb's copy carries only in-frame clones and drops some. The sample lists a few hundred thousand clones, 65% to 80% occurring once. The sequenced sample consisted of PBMCs. Every receptor here comes from a middle-aged man in good health and CMV-seronegative. The CDR3 runs from the conserved cysteine through the conserved F or W. Fields, in order: V gene, D gene, J gene, clone size, CDR3 protein, CDR3 DNA. A D gene is named only where the DNA matches it firmly. Size values are once, few and many counts, or a class for expanded clones, and some rows have none.

TRBV6-5	.	TRBJ2-5	.	CASSYRSGKTQYF	TGTGCCAGCAGTTACCGGAGCGGAAAGACCCAGTACTTC
TRBV27	.	TRBJ1-1	.	CASSPSWGGNTEAFF	TGTGCCAGCAGTCCATCATGGGGGGGAAACACTGAAGCTTTCTTT
TRBV5-1	TRBD1	TRBJ1-1	.	CASSTGGGTEAFF	TGCGCCAGCTCGACAGGGGGCGGGACTGAAGCTTTCTTT
TRBV7-9	.	TRBJ1-4	.	CASTPGHTEFGDEKLFF	TGTGCCAGCACCCCGGGACACACCGAGTTCGGGGATGAAAAACTGTTTTTT
TRBV19	.	TRBJ1-6	few	CASSRPDSYNSPLHF	TGTGCCAGTAGCCGACCGGACAGCTATAATTCACCCCTCCACTTT
TRBV27	.	TRBJ1-4	.	CASTSGGNEKLFF	TGTGCCAGCACCTCGGGGGGGAATGAAAAACTGTTTTTT
TRBV12-2	.	TRBJ2-7	.	CASRLVPPGTGAQHRYYEQYF	TGTGCAAGTCGCTTAGTCCCCCCCGGGACAGGGGCACAACATAGGTACTACGAGCAGTACTTC
TRBV27	TRBD2	TRBJ2-7	.	CASSLRRGGSYEQYF	TGTGCCAGCAGTTTGAGGCGGGGGGGATCCTACGAGCAGTACTTC
TRBV9	.	TRBJ2-7	.	CASSVGVGSGFEQYF	TGTGCCAGCAGCGTAGGGGTCGGGAGTGGCTTCGAGCAGTACTTC
TRBV9	TRBD1	TRBJ2-4	few	CASSVGQGTKNIQYF	TGTGCCAGCAGCGTAGGACAGGGCACAAAAAACATTCAGTACTTC
TRBV29-1	TRBD1	TRBJ2-3	.	CSVSGGAGTDTQYF	TGCAGCGTTTCAGGGGGCGCGGGGACAGATACGCAGTATTTT
TRBV5-6	.	TRBJ2-2	once	CASSLDRVNTGELFF	TGTGCCAGCAGCTTGGACAGGGTAAACACCGGGGAGCTGTTTTTT
TRBV19	TRBD1	TRBJ1-5	.	CASSQPGTGQDNQPQHF	TGTGCCAGTAGTCAACCAGGGACAGGGCAGGACAATCAGCCCCAGCATTTT
TRBV7-9	TRBD1	TRBJ2-1	.	CATSRIRGQGYNEQFF	TGTGCCACCTCCCGAATTCGGGGACAGGGCTACAATGAGCAGTTCTTC
TRBV2	TRBD1	TRBJ1-3	.	CASRAGTGRDSGNTIYF	TGTGCCAGCAGAGCCGGGACAGGGAGGGACTCTGGAAACACCATATATTTT
TRBV7-7	TRBD2	TRBJ2-1	once	CASSLGLGINEQFF	TGTGCCAGCAGCCTGGGACTAGGGATAAATGAGCAGTTCTTC
TRBV6-5	.	TRBJ2-7	.	CASSISGQGYEQYF	TGTGCCAGCAGCATCTCGGGACAAGGCTACGAGCAGTACTTC
TRBV2	TRBD1	TRBJ2-2	.	CATKTGGMSGELFF	TGTGCCACAAAGACAGGGGGAATGTCCGGGGAGCTGTTTTTT
TRBV25-1	.	TRBJ1-2	.	CASSESLILDVYGYTF	TGTGCCAGCAGTGAATCGCTCATACTTGATGTATATGGCTACACCTTC
TRBV7-6	TRBD2	TRBJ2-2	.	CASTWTSGRVDGELFF	TGTGCCAGCACCTGGACTAGCGGGAGGGTGGACGGGGAGCTGTTTTTT
TRBV10-1	.	TRBJ2-2	.	CASSDTSRDTGELFF	TGCGCCAGCAGTGATACTAGTCGGGACACCGGGGAGCTGTTTTTT
TRBV7-3	.	TRBJ1-6	.	CASSSGNSPLHF	TGTGCCAGCAGCTCCGGGAATTCACCCCTCCACTTT
TRBV27	TRBD1	TRBJ1-1	.	CASSFFGTGEAFF	TGTGCCAGCAGTTTCTTCGGGACAGGGGAAGCTTTCTTT
TRBV5-1	.	TRBJ1-6	few	CASSSGAGDSPLHF	TGCGCCAGCAGCTCAGGGGCAGGGGACTCACCCCTCCACTTT
TRBV12-5	TRBD2	TRBJ2-1	.	CASGLVLGAGENNEQFF	TGTGCTAGTGGTTTGGTCCTCGGGGCGGGAGAGAACAATGAGCAGTTCTTC
TRBV7-2	.	TRBJ2-7	.	CASLRDRSYEQYF	TGTGCCAGCCTTCGCGACAGATCCTACGAGCAGTACTTC
TRBV7-2	.	TRBJ2-1	.	CASTRGFMHEQFF	TGTGCCAGCACCCGCGGGTTTATGCATGAGCAGTTCTTC
TRBV4-3	.	TRBJ2-1	few	CASSQDGGLAVRSYNEQFF	TGCGCCAGCAGCCAAGATGGGGGGCTAGCGGTGCGCTCCTACAATGAGCAGTTCTTC
TRBV6-5	.	TRBJ2-1	few	CASSYSRFF	TGTGCCAGCAGTTACTCCCGGTTCTTC